The subject of this entry is one TCR beta chain. What it binds is not known. This record belongs to a study of CD4+ T cells in melanoma. TCRdb keeps only in-frame clones here, not all; method: immunoSEQ multiplex PCR. Among about 110,000 clones, about 90% were seen once, and the ten largest hold about 3.3%. CDR3 length equals 15 residues. Germline assignment: CDR1 MNHNS and CDR2 SASEGT. V gave up 1 base and J gave up 6 bases, with 13 bases separating them. General observations from the study: A reported correlation linked neoantigen-specific CD4+ T cells to CD8+, macrophage and B cell function. In melanoma, neoantigen-specific CD4+ T cells reportedly differed in differentiation state.

The V and J genes are TRBV6-1 and TRBJ2-1; TRBD2 is a possible D gene (5 bases). The sample was peripheral blood. The source is a human donor with melanoma. The CDR3 loop reads CASSEGGLGGNEQFF. In DNA, the CDR3 is TGTGCCAGCAGTGAAGGAGGGCTAGGTGGCAATGAGCAGTTCTTC.